These 24 T cell receptor beta chains originate from one sample sequenced in a study of blood T cell repertoires in COVID-19. The method was immunoSEQ multiplex PCR; TCRdb's version includes in-frame clones alone and lacks a portion of them. The sample lists under 80,000 clones; around 81% were seen once. Sequenced material: peripheral blood. These receptors all stem from a man aged 70 or older with acute or convalescent COVID-19.

The V and J genes are TRBV10-3 and TRBJ1-1; D gene ambiguous. The CDR3 extends over 16 amino acids. CDR1 and CDR2 (germline): ENHRY, SYGVKD. Trimming pared 0 bases from V and 4 bases from J, leaving 15 bases between. CDR3 in DNA: TGTGCCATCAGTGAGTCGAGGTCAGAGAGGGCCACTGAAGCTTTCTTT. Translating gives CAISESRSERATEAFF.

This clone has a single count. The gene calls are TRBV19 and TRBJ1-1; 7 bases align to TRBD1. Losses at the gene ends were 6 bases for V and 0 bases for J; bases not matched to a gene: 13. CDR1 and CDR2 (germline): LNHDA, SQIVND (reference sequence). The CDR3 has 17 amino acids. The CDR3 coding sequence is TGTGCCAGTAGCCTGACAGGGAAGGGGGCTATGAACACTGAAGCTTTCTTT. Protein: CASSLTGKGAMNTEAFF.

This chain's CDR3 is CSASEGPTGSYEQYF. CDR3 coding DNA: TGCAGTGCTAGTGAAGGGCCGACAGGGTCCTACGAGCAGTACTTC. The chain links TRBV20-1 to TRBJ2-7, with TRBD1 matching 7 bases. Per germline, CDR1 DFQATT and CDR2 SNEGSKA (reference sequence). V lost 3 bases to trimming and J lost 1 base; unmatched junction nucleotides: 9. The CDR3 extends over 15 amino acids.

This chain links TRBV27 with TRBJ1-2, with 8 bases fitting TRBD1. The ends lost 4 bases at V and 2 bases at J; junction bases unmatched: 6. The CDR3 sequence is 15 residues long. Germline loops: CDR1 MNHEY, CDR2 SMNVEV (reference sequence). The CDR3 DNA reads as TGTGCCAGCAGTTCCACAGGGGGAAGGAACTATGGCTACACCTTC. The encoded protein is CASSSTGGRNYGYTF.

Regarding this clone: One end of the junction is discordant with germline, which a read error may explain. The chain uses TRBV29-1 and TRBJ1-4, with 7 bases matching TRBD1. CDR3 length: 13 amino acids. Germline V lookup: CDR1 SQVTM, CDR2 ANQGSEA. CDR3 coding DNA: TGCGGCGTAGAAGGACAGGATAATGAAAAACTGTTTTTT. Amino acid sequence: CGVEGQDNEKLFF.

As regards this clone: At one end the junction does not follow the germline gene, possibly because of a read error. The chain is built from TRBV7-7 and TRBJ2-2; D unresolved. The CDR3 consists of 13 residues. CDR1 is SSHAT and CDR2 is FNYEAQ in the germline V gene (reference sequence). CDR3 coding DNA: TGTGCTAGCAGCGTCCCTTCTTCCGGGGAGCTGTTTTTT. Encoded protein: CASSVPSSGELFF.

The chain uses TRBV12-5 and TRBJ1-6; D unresolved. The CDR3 has 15 amino acids. Between the trimmed V and J ends, which lost 3 bases and 3 bases, there was a span of 9 bases. CDR1 and CDR2 from the germline V gene are LGHNT and FRNRAP. The CDR3 loop reads CASGFPGSYNSPLHF. CDR3 bases: TGTGCTAGTGGTTTCCCAGGAAGCTATAATTCACCCCTCCACTTT.

The chain links TRBV10-3 to TRBJ2-2; 14 bases map to TRBD2. This CDR3 spans 17 amino acids. The trim removed 7 bases at V and 2 bases at J, leaving 6 bases unmatched. Germline values: CDR1 ENHRY, CDR2 SYGVKD. CDR3 sequence (DNA): TGTGCCATCAAAGGGACTAGCGGGGGCCGTAACACCGGGGAGCTGTTTTTT. Its translation: CAIKGTSGGRNTGELFF.

The V call is TRBV6-5, the J call TRBJ2-7; 7 bases line up with TRBD1. V gave up 2 bases and J gave up 3 bases; unmatched junction bases: 4. CDR1 is MNHEY and CDR2 is SVGAGI in the germline V gene. There are 14 residues in the CDR3. CDR3 coding DNA: TGTGCCAGCAGTTACGGGACAGAACTCTACGAGCAGTACTTC. Amino acids: CASSYGTELYEQYF.

J is TRBJ2-3 and V is TRBV19; D perhaps matches TRBD1 (6 bases). V shed 3 bases and J shed 6 bases, with 13 bases lying between them. The germline V gene encodes CDR1 LNHDA and CDR2 SQIVND (reference sequence). CDR3 length: 14 amino acids. The CDR3 DNA is TGTGCCAGTAGTATCCCCAGGGGTACGGATACGCAGTATTTT. Its translation is CASSIPRGTDTQYF.

CDR3 sequence: CASTTGTEGHGYTF. DNA of the CDR3: TGTGCCAGCACCACCGGGACAGAGGGTCATGGCTACACCTTC. This chain links TRBV13 with TRBJ1-2, with 7 bases fitting TRBD1. This CDR3 has 14 residues. Germline trimming cut 7 bases from V and 6 bases from J; bases unmatched to any gene: 11. Germline CDR1 PRHDT, CDR2 FYEKMQ (reference sequence).

The chain employs TRBV11-3 and TRBJ2-1; 14 bases fit TRBD2. Germline CDR1 and CDR2: SGHNT and YENEEA. V shed 4 bases, J shed 4 bases, and the junction held 6 bases outside the gene matches. CDR3 length: 17 residues. The CDR3 protein is CASSSRTSGGKYNEQFF. CDR3 nucleotide sequence: TGTGCCAGCAGCTCGAGGACTAGCGGGGGGAAGTACAATGAGCAGTTCTTC.

This chain connects TRBV19 to TRBJ1-6; no firm D call. CDR3 length: 15 residues. V was trimmed by 3 bases and J by 13 bases, leaving 19 bases between them. Looked up from germline, CDR1 is LNHDA and CDR2 is SQIVND (reference sequence). CDR3 DNA: TGTGCCAGTAGTATCGGTGGCAGGCCGAAACCCCCCCTCCACTTT. Its protein product is CASSIGGRPKPPLHF.

The chain couples TRBV5-1 to TRBJ2-5; no firm D call. Per the germline V gene, CDR1 is SGHRS and CDR2 is YFSETQ. This CDR3 has 14 residues. The V and J ends lost 3 bases and 1 base respectively, with 10 bases between them. CDR3 sequence (DNA): TGCGCCAGCAGCTCCGGAGACTTCCAAGAGACCCAGTACTTC. It codes for CASSSGDFQETQYF.

The table lists this clone with a few counts. The CDR3 reads CASSGGTGEETQYF. As DNA, the CDR3 is TGTGCCAGCAGCGGCGGCACAGGGGAAGAGACCCAGTACTTC. The rearrangement joins TRBV7-9 to TRBJ2-5; 7 nucleotides match TRBD1. CDR3 length: 14 amino acids. The J segment lost 3 bases and the V segment lost 5 bases, leaving 6 bases of the junction unmatched. CDR1 and CDR2 from the germline V gene are SEHNR and FQNEAQ (reference sequence).

The chain links TRBV5-1 to TRBJ2-3; unclear D gene. The CDR3 is 14 residues long. Germline CDR1 reads SGHRS; CDR2 reads YFSETQ. Trimming left V 4 bases short and J 0 bases short, with 9 bases between. This chain's CDR3 is CASSNRESTDTQYF. The CDR3 nucleotides are TGCGCCAGCAGCAACAGAGAAAGCACAGATACGCAGTATTTT.

The chain combines TRBV5-1 with TRBJ2-1; TRBD2 is a possible D gene (5 bases). Germline lookup yields CDR1 SGHRS and CDR2 YFSETQ. This CDR3 is 17 amino acids long. Trimming shortened V by 4 bases and J by 6 bases, and 23 bases separated the two germline ends. CDR3 amino acids: CASSTNPTRPMGNEQFF. The CDR3 coding sequence is TGCGCCAGCAGCACAAATCCTACTAGGCCCATGGGCAATGAGCAGTTCTTC.

This sequence joins TRBV5-1 and TRBJ2-1, with TRBD1 matching 10 bases. The CDR3 has 15 amino acids. V lost 3 bases and J lost 7; bases outside the gene matches: 7. Germline assignment: CDR1 SGHRS and CDR2 YFSETQ. The CDR3 nucleotides read TGCGCCAGCAGCTCGGAGGGGACAGGGGCAAATGAGCAGTTCTTC. Translated: CASSSEGTGANEQFF.

This clone was counted a few times. The rearrangement uses TRBV19 and TRBJ2-5, with unresolved D. The CDR3 has 14 residues. Germline loops: CDR1 LNHDA, CDR2 SQIVND (reference sequence). V lost 1 base to trimming and J lost 3 bases, with 9 bases between them. For the CDR3, the DNA is TGTGCCAGTAGTATAGCGGAGAATGAAGAGACCCAGTACTTC. Translated: CASSIAENEETQYF.

This rearrangement joins TRBV19 to TRBJ2-3, with TRBD2 matching over 7 bases. The CDR3 is made up of 14 amino acids. CDR1 is LNHDA, CDR2 SQIVND, per germline (reference sequence). With V trimmed by 3 bases and J by 4 bases, 4 bases remained unmatched. CDR3 DNA: TGTGCCAGTAGTATCGGACTAGAGGCAGATACGCAGTATTTT. Translation: CASSIGLEADTQYF.

The V and J genes are TRBV27 and TRBJ1-4; D ambiguous. CDR1 MNHEY and CDR2 SMNVEV come from the germline V gene (reference sequence). The CDR3 is 13 amino acids. Trimming removed 5 bases at V and 0 bases at J, with 4 bases between. CDR3 amino acids: CASSPATNEKLFF. CDR3 in DNA: TGTGCCAGCAGTCCCGCAACTAATGAAAAACTGTTTTTT.

V gene TRBV28 combines with J gene TRBJ2-1; D is perhaps TRBD1 (6 bases). Germline CDR1 and CDR2: MDHEN and SYDVKM. The CDR3 loop spans 12 amino acids. Trimming stripped 5 bases from V and 8 bases from J, with 10 bases between. The CDR3 DNA follows: TGTGCCAGCAGTACAGGGTACTATGAGCAGTTCTTC. This gives the protein CASSTGYYEQFF.

The chain uses TRBV6-2 or TRBV6-3 and TRBJ2-7; 7 bases line up with TRBD1. Germline-derived CDR1 and CDR2 are MNHEY and SVGEGT. The CDR3 length is 15 residues. Trimming took 3 bases from V and 2 from J; bases not matched to a gene: 7. CDR3 DNA: TGTGCCAGCAGTTATCGACAGGGTGGGGCCTACGAGCAGTACTTC. It yields the protein CASSYRQGGAYEQYF.

This clone was observed a handful of times. J is TRBJ1-6 and V is TRBV6-1; tentative D call: TRBD1 (5 bases). V was pared by 1 base and J by 10 bases, with 14 bases between. Germline V gene lookup returns CDR1 MNHNS and CDR2 SASEGT. The CDR3 covers 15 residues. The CDR3 loop reads CASSEVGRVGSPLHF. In DNA form, the CDR3 reads TGTGCCAGCAGTGAAGTGGGCAGGGTGGGGTCACCCCTCCACTTT.